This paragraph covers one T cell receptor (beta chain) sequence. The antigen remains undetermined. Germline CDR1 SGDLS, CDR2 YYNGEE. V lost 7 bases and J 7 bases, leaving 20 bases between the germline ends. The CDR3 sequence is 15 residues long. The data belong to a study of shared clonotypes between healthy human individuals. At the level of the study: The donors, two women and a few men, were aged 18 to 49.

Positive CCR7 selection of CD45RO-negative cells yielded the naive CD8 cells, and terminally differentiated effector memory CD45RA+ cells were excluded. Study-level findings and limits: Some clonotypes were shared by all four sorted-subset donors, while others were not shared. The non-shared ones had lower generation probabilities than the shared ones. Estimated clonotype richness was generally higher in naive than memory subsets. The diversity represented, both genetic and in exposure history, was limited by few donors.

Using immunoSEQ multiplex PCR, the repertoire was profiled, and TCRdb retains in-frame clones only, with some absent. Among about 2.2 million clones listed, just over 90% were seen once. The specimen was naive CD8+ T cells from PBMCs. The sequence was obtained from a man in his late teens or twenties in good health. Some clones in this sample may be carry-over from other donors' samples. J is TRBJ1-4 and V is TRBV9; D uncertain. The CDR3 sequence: CASSTGAAGGEKLFF. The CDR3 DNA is TGTGCCAGCTCGACGGGCGCTGCCGGAGGTGAAAAACTGTTTTTT.